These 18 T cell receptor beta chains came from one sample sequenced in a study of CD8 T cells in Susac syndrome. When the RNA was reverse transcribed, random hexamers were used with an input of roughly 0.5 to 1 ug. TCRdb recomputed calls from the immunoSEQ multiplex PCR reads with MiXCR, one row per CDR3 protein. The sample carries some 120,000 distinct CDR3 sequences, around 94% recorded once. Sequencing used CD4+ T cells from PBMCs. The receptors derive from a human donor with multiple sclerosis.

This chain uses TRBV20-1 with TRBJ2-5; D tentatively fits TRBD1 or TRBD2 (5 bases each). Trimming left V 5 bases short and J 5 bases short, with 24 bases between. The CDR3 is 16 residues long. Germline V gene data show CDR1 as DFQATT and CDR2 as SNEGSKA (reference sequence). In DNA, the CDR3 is TGCAGTGCTGTACTAGGGGACCTAAACCCGAGGGAGACCCAGTACTTC. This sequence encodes CSAVLGDLNPRETQYF.

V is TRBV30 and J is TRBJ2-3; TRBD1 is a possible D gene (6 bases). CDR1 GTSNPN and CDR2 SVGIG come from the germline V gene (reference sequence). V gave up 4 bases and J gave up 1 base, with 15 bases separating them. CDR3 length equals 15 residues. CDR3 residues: CAWNLRGGGTDTQYF. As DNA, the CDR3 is TGTGCCTGGAATTTGAGAGGGGGAGGCACAGATACGCAGTATTTT.

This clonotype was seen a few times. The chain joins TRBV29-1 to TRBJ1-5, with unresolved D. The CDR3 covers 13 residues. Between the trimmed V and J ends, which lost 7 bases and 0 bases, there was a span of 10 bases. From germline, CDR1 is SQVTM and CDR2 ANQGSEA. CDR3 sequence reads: CSAEVDSNQPQHF. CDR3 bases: TGCAGCGCTGAGGTGGATAGCAATCAGCCCCAGCATTTT.

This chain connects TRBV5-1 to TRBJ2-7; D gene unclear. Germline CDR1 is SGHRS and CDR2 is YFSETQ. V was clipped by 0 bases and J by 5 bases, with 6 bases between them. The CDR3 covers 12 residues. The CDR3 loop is CASSLGGDEQYF. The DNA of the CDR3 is TGCGCCAGCAGCTTGGGGGGTGACGAGCAGTACTTC.

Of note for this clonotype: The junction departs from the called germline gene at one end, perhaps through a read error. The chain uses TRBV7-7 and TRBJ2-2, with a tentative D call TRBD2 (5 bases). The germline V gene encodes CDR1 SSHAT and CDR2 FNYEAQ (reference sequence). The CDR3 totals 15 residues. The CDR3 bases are TGTGCTAGCAGCCCCGGGAATTTGAACACCGGGGAGCTGTTTTTT. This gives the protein CASSPGNLNTGELFF.

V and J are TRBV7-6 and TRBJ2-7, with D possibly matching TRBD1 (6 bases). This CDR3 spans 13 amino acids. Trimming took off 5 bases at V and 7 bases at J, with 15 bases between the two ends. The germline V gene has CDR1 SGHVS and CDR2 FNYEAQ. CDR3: CASSASDRPEQYF. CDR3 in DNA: TGTGCCAGCAGCGCAAGTGACAGGCCAGAGCAGTACTTC.

CDR3 amino acids: CARDRGQAGAYGYTF. CDR3 DNA: TGTGCCCGCGACAGGGGGCAAGCCGGCGCATATGGCTACACCTTC. The chain combines TRBV30 with TRBJ1-2, with TRBD1 identical over 10 bases. The V and J ends lost 8 bases and 5 bases, in that order; junction bases with no gene match: 14. The CDR3 has 15 amino acids. The V gene's germline CDR1 is GTSNPN and CDR2 SVGIG (reference sequence).

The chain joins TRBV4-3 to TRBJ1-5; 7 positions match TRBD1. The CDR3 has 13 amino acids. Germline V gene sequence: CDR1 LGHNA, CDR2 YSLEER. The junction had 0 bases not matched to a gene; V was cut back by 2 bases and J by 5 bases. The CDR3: CASSQTGDQPQHF. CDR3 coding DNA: TGCGCCAGCAGCCAAACAGGGGATCAGCCCCAGCATTTT.

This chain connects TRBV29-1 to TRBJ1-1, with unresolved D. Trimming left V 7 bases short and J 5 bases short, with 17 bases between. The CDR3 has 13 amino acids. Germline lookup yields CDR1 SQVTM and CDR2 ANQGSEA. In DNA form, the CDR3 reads TGCAGCGGAGCCCACGATGCTCCTACTGAAGCTTTCTTT. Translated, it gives CSGAHDAPTEAFF.

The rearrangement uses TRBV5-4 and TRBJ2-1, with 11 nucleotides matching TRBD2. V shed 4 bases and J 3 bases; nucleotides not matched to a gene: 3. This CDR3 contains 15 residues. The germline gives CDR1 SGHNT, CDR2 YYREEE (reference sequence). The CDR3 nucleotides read TGTGCCAGCAGCCGGACTAGCGGGTTCTACAATGAGCAGTTCTTC. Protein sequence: CASSRTSGFYNEQFF. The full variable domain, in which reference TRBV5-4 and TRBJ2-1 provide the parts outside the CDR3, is ETGVTQSPTHLIKTRGQQVTLRCSSQSGHNTVSWYQQALGQGPQFIFQYYREEENGRGNFPPRFSGLQFPNYSSELNVNALELDDSALYLCASSRTSGFYNEQFFGPGTRLTVL.

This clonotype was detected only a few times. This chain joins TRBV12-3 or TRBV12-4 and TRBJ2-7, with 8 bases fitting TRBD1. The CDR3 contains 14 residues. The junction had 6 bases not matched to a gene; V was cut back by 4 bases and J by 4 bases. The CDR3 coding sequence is TGTGCCAGCAGTTCCCGGACAGGGAGGTACGAGCAGTACTTC. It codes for CASSSRTGRYEQYF.

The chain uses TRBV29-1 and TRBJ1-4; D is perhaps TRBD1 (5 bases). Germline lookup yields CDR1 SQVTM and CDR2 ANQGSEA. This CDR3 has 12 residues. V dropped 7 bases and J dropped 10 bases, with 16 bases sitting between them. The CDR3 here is CSGGEARGKLFF. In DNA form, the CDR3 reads TGCAGCGGGGGGGAAGCCCGGGGAAAACTGTTTTTT.

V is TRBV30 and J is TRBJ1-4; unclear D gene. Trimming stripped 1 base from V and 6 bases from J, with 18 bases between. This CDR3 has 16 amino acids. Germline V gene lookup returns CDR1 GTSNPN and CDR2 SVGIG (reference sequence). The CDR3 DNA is TGTGCCTGGAGTGATGGGGTCGGGAACTTCGATGAAAAACTGTTTTTT. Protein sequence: CAWSDGVGNFDEKLFF.

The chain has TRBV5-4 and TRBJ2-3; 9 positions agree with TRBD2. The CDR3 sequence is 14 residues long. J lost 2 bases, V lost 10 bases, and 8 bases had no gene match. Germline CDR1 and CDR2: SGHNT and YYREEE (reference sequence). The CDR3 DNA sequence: TGTGCCGGTGGTAGCGGGAGCCTCACAGATACGCAGTATTTT. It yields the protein CAGGSGSLTDTQYF.

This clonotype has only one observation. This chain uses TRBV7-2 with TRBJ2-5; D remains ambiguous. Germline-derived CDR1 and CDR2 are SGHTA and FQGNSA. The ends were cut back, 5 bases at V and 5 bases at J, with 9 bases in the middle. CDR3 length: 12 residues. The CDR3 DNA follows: TGTGCCAGCAGCGACCTCAGGGAGACCCAGTACTTC. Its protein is CASSDLRETQYF.

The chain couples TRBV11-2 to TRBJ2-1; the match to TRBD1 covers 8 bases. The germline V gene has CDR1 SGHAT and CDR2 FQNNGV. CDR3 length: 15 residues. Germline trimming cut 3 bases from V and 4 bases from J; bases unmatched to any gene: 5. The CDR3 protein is CASSLTGEKYNEQFF. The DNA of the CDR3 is TGTGCCAGCAGCTTGACAGGGGAGAAGTACAATGAGCAGTTCTTC.

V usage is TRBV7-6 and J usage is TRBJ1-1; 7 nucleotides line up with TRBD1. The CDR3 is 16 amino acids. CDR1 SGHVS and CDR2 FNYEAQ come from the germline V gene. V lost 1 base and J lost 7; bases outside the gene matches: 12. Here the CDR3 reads CASSLDPGTAWGEAFF. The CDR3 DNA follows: TGTGCCAGCAGCTTAGACCCCGGGACAGCCTGGGGTGAAGCTTTCTTT. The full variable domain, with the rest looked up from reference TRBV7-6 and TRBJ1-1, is GAGVSQSPRYKVTKRGQDVALRCDPISGHVSLYWYRQALGQGPEFLTYFNYEAQQDKSGLPNDRFSAERPEGSISTLTIQRTEQRDSAMYRCASSLDPGTAWGEAFFGQGTRLTVV.

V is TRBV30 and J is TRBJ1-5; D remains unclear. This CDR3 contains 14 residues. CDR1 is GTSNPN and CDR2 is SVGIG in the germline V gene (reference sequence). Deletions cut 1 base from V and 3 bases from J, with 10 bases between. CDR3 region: CAWSEGRFNQPQHF. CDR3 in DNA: TGTGCCTGGAGTGAAGGGCGATTCAATCAGCCCCAGCATTTT.